The rows below give T cell receptor beta chains drawn from one sample of a study of T cell responses to AZD1222 COVID-19 vaccine. Sequencing was performed with immunoSEQ multiplex PCR; in TCRdb, only in-frame clones are kept and a portion is missing. This sample has nearly 35,000 clones, with around 86% found just once. The sequencing here drew on peripheral blood, taken 28 days after the second AZD1222 dose. Every receptor here comes from an adult who received the AZD1222 COVID-19 vaccine. Both conserved end residues are part of each CDR3. D genes are given only for firm matches. Where a row states a size, it is once, few, many or the class of an expanded clone; other rows omit it.

d_call	clone_size	v_call	j_call	cdr3_nt	cdr3_aa
TRBD2	once	TRBV19	TRBJ2-3	TGTGCCAGTACGGCGGGGGGCGGAACAGATACGCAGTATTTT	CASTAGGGTDTQYF
.	.	TRBV7-2	TRBJ2-7	TGTGCCAGCAGCCAGGGATATACCTACGAGCAGTACTTC	CASSQGYTYEQYF
TRBD1	.	TRBV3-1/TRBV3-2	TRBJ1-3	TGTGCCAGCAGCCAGGCGGACAGGGGGAAGATCGGAAACACCATATATTTT	CASSQADRGKIGNTIYF
.	.	TRBV19	TRBJ1-5	TGTGCCAGTAGTATAGTTACATGGGAAATCGGGCAGCCCCAGCATTTT	CASSIVTWEIGQPQHF
TRBD1	.	TRBV7-9	TRBJ1-2	TGTGCCAGCAGCTTAATATGGACAGGGGGAAACTATGGCTACACCTTC	CASSLIWTGGNYGYTF
TRBD1	.	TRBV2	TRBJ1-2	TGTGCCAGCAGCCTCGACAGGGGACAAGGCTACACCTTC	CASSLDRGQGYTF
TRBD1	.	TRBV5-1	TRBJ1-6	TGCGCCAGCAGCTTGGGCCCAACAGGGGCAAGCTCCTATAATTCACCCCTCCACTTT	CASSLGPTGASSYNSPLHF
.	.	TRBV5-6	TRBJ2-7	TGTGCCAGCAGCTTGGGGCGAACCCTTAGGGGTCAGTACTTC	CASSLGRTLRGQYF
.	.	TRBV20-1	TRBJ1-2	TGCAGTGCGCAACGGGATGGCTACACCTTC	CSAQRDGYTF
TRBD1	.	TRBV5-8	TRBJ2-7	TGTGCCAGCAGCGCGACCCGGGACAGGGGTTCCTACGAGCAGTACTTC	CASSATRDRGSYEQYF
.	.	TRBV5-1	TRBJ2-7	TGCGCCAGCAGGAGCCCGGGCAGGGGTCTCCACGAGCAGTACTTC	CASRSPGRGLHEQYF
TRBD2	.	TRBV11-3	TRBJ2-1	TGTGCCAGCAGCTCTACTAGCGGGGGGGCCTTATTTAGCAATGAGCAGTTCTTC	CASSSTSGGALFSNEQFF
.	.	TRBV6-5	TRBJ1-2	TGTGCCAGCAGCCAGACAGGCCTATATGGCTACACCTTC	CASSQTGLYGYTF
TRBD2	.	TRBV30	TRBJ2-2	TGTGCCTGGAGCGCAACTAGCGGGTGGAACACCGGGGAGCTGTTTTTT	CAWSATSGWNTGELFF
.	.	TRBV30	TRBJ1-6	TGTGCCTGGGCTATGGGGTTTTCTTCACCCCTCCACTTT	CAWAMGFSSPLHF
.	.	TRBV5-1	TRBJ2-1	TGCGCCAGCAGCCCGGAGAAGGGGGGCTCCTACAATGAGCAGTTCTTC	CASSPEKGGSYNEQFF
TRBD2	.	TRBV7-9	TRBJ2-3	TGTGCCAGCAGCTTCCGAGGGGCGGGAGAAGAAGATACGCAGTATTTT	CASSFRGAGEEDTQYF
TRBD1	.	TRBV19	TRBJ2-5	TGTGCCAGTAGTATATTGACAGGGGCACAAGAGACCCAGTACTTC	CASSILTGAQETQYF
.	.	TRBV2	TRBJ1-2	TGTGCCAGCAGTGAGGGCCAGGGGCGCGGCTACACCTTC	CASSEGQGRGYTF
.	.	TRBV6-5	TRBJ1-2	TGTGCCAGCAGATCTGGACAGTCAGCTGGCTACACCTTC	CASRSGQSAGYTF
TRBD1	.	TRBV2	TRBJ1-1	TGTGCCAGTACGGGACAGATGAACACTGAAGCTTTCTTT	CASTGQMNTEAFF
.	medium-sized	TRBV4-1	TRBJ2-7	TGCGCCAGCAGCCTTGGAGGCCACGCGCCGTACGAGCAGTACTTC	CASSLGGHAPYEQYF
.	.	TRBV5-1	TRBJ2-5	TGCGCCACGGGACAAGGGACTACTAGTCCAGAGACCCAGTACTTC	CATGQGTTSPETQYF
.	few	TRBV4-2	TRBJ2-1	TGTGCCAGCAGCCAAGGTGCAAGCGGTGGGGGGTTCAATGAGCAGTTCTTC	CASSQGASGGGFNEQFF
.	.	TRBV7-2	TRBJ2-3	TGTGCCAGCAGCCGTCCGGGGCGCGGACCCGATACGCAGTATTTT	CASSRPGRGPDTQYF
TRBD1	.	TRBV5-6	TRBJ1-2	TGTGCCAGCAGCTTGTACCAGGGGGCCCGATACACCTTC	CASSLYQGARYTF
TRBD1	.	TRBV2	TRBJ1-6	TGTGCCAGCAGCAAAGGGGGACAGCCTAATTCACCCCTCCACTTT	CASSKGGQPNSPLHF
TRBD1	.	TRBV10-3	TRBJ2-1	TGTGCCATCAACCATGGACAGGGTCCAAATGAGCAGTTCTTC	CAINHGQGPNEQFF
.	.	TRBV29-1	TRBJ2-1	TGCAGCGTTGATGGCGCACCCTCCTACAATGAGCAGTTCTTC	CSVDGAPSYNEQFF
.	few	TRBV7-9	TRBJ1-5	TGTGCCAGCAGCCTCAATCCCTGGCAGCCCCAGCATTTT	CASSLNPWQPQHF
.	.	TRBV9	TRBJ2-2	TGTGCCAGCAGTCCGCGGGCAAACACCGGGGAGCTGTTTTTT	CASSPRANTGELFF
.	.	TRBV5-1	TRBJ2-2	TGCGCCAGCAGCTCCCAAGGTGAAGGACGGAACACCGGGGAGCTGTTTTTT	CASSSQGEGRNTGELFF
TRBD1	.	TRBV28	TRBJ1-2	TGTGCCAGCACCACCCTCCCAGGGGGCTATGGCTACACCTTC	CASTTLPGGYGYTF
.	.	TRBV6-5	TRBJ2-5	TGTGCCAGCAGGGGGTTCCCCCATCAAGAGACCCAGTACTTC	CASRGFPHQETQYF
.	.	TRBV6-1	TRBJ2-7	TGTGCCAGCAGTGAAACACTCCTCTATGAGCAGTACTTC	CASSETLLYEQYF
TRBD2	.	TRBV5-1	TRBJ2-7	TGCGCCAGCAGCTTCTCCGGGACTAGCGGGAGGGCGTCCTACGAGCAGTACTTC	CASSFSGTSGRASYEQYF
TRBD2	.	TRBV7-9	TRBJ2-1	TGTGCCAGCAGCTTAGTTCTCGGGGGGGCCATAAATGAGCAGTTCTTC	CASSLVLGGAINEQFF
.	.	TRBV30	TRBJ1-2	TGTGCCTGGAGTTACGGGCAGGGGAAGGACTACACCTTC	CAWSYGQGKDYTF
.	.	TRBV28	TRBJ1-6	TGTGCCAGCAGCCCCCCCAGTTCACCCCTCCACTTT	CASSPPSSPLHF
TRBD2	.	TRBV4-2	TRBJ2-3	TGTGCCAGCAGCCAAGGGGAGGGGAGGAGAGATACGCAGTATTTT	CASSQGEGRRDTQYF
.	once	TRBV30	TRBJ2-2	TGTGCCTGGAGTGTCCTGAGGTGGCAGGGGACGAGGAAGACCGGGGAGCTGTTTTTT	CAWSVLRWQGTRKTGELFF
.	.	TRBV27	TRBJ2-7	TGCCATAGAGGGGTGCTGACCTACGAGCAGTACTTC	CHRGVLTYEQYF
.	.	TRBV2	TRBJ2-5	TGTGCCAGCAAGACAAGGGGGGGTGAGACCCAGTACTTC	CASKTRGGETQYF
TRBD1	.	TRBV11-2	TRBJ2-5	TGTGCCAGCAGCCGGGGACAGGCCGAGACCCAGTACTTC	CASSRGQAETQYF
TRBD2	.	TRBV5-1	TRBJ2-7	TGCGCCAGCAGGGCAGCGGGGGCCTCACTGTACGAGCAGTACTTC	CASRAAGASLYEQYF
TRBD1	.	TRBV10-2	TRBJ2-7	TGCGCCAGCTCGGACAGGGGGCCCTACGAGCAGTACTTC	CASSDRGPYEQYF
.	.	TRBV7-2	TRBJ1-6	TGTGCCAGCAGCTTTGGGATTTCGTCACCCCTCCACTTT	CASSFGISSPLHF
.	.	TRBV30	TRBJ1-5	TGTGCCTGGAGTCCGGGGGTTAATCAGCCCCAGCATTTT	CAWSPGVNQPQHF
.	.	TRBV7-3	TRBJ2-7	TGTGCCAGCAGCCCTGGGCCAGGAGCTTCCTACGAGCAGTACTTC	CASSPGPGASYEQYF
TRBD2	.	TRBV7-2	TRBJ2-3	TGTGCCAGCAGCCTAGGACTAGCGGGGGGGGCAGATACGCAGTATTTT	CASSLGLAGGADTQYF
.	.	TRBV5-4	TRBJ2-5	TGTGCCAGCAGCTCCTTTTCGGTCGGGGGGCCGGCGGCCCAGTACTTC	CASSSFSVGGPAAQYF
.	once	TRBV5-1	TRBJ1-4	TGCGCCAGCACCTCGGACGGGACTAATGAAAAACTGTTTTTT	CASTSDGTNEKLFF
TRBD1	.	TRBV11-3	TRBJ2-7	TGTGCCAGCAGCTACAGGGGGCACGCCTACGAGCAGTACTTC	CASSYRGHAYEQYF
TRBD2	once	TRBV10-2	TRBJ2-1	TGCGCCAGCAGTCCCCCGGGACTAGCACTAAACAATGAGCAGTTCTTC	CASSPPGLALNNEQFF
.	.	TRBV3-1/TRBV3-2	TRBJ2-2	TGTGCCAGCAGCCAACGTCTGAGGGGGTCAAGGACCGGGGAGCTGTTTTTT	CASSQRLRGSRTGELFF
TRBD2	.	TRBV7-2	TRBJ2-7	TGTGCCAGCAGCTTAGGAGCGGGAGGGCCCCACGAGCAGTACTTC	CASSLGAGGPHEQYF